Listed below are T cell receptor beta chains from one sample, sequenced in a study of blood T cell repertoires in COVID-19. Here immunoSEQ multiplex PCR was the method, and the copy in TCRdb shows in-frame clones only, minus some. In the table there are 25,000 to 30,000 clones, roughly 76% of which are singletons. The sample was peripheral blood. The receptors shown here come from a man in his 70s with acute or convalescent COVID-19. Both conserved end residues are part of each CDR3. A D gene is named only where the DNA matches it firmly. Clone size is stated in some rows and not others, as once, few, many or a class when expanded.

NA	NA	TRBV19	TRBJ1-1	TGTGCCAGTAGTATTTTCGGGGGGCGCGAAAAGGAAGCTTTCTTT	CASSIFGGREKEAFF
NA	NA	TRBV7-3	TRBJ2-1	TGTGCCAGCAGCTTATTCGGGGGCAATGAGCAGTTCTTC	CASSLFGGNEQFF
TRBD1	once	TRBV10-3	TRBJ2-7	TGTGCCATCAGGCGGACAGGGGCCTCCTACGAGCAGTACTTC	CAIRRTGASYEQYF
NA	NA	TRBV19	TRBJ2-4	TGTGCCAGTCTCTCGACAGGGAGGAGAAACATTCAGTACTTC	CASLSTGRRNIQYF
NA	once	TRBV19	TRBJ1-3	TGTGCCAGTAGCACATCCACAGGGATTTCTGGAAACACCATATATTTT	CASSTSTGISGNTIYF
NA	NA	TRBV19	TRBJ1-5	TGTGCCAGTGGAGGCCAGCCCCAGCATTTT	CASGGQPQHF
NA	NA	TRBV6-2/TRBV6-3	TRBJ1-1	TGTGCCAGCAGTTACACTGCGCGGGGGCTGGGGGAAGCTTTCTTT	CASSYTARGLGEAFF
TRBD1	NA	TRBV19	TRBJ1-4	TGTGCCAGTAGTTCTAGACAGGGAGAAAAACTGTTTTTT	CASSSRQGEKLFF
NA	NA	TRBV6-4	TRBJ2-3	TGTGCCAGCAGTCCATTTGGGCCTAGCGCGGGAGATACGCAGTATTTT	CASSPFGPSAGDTQYF
TRBD1	NA	TRBV9	TRBJ2-5	TGTGCCAGCAGCCCGGGACAGGGTGATCAAGAGACCCAGTACTTC	CASSPGQGDQETQYF
NA	NA	TRBV19	TRBJ1-1	TGTGCCAGTAGTTACAGGAAGAACACTGAAGCTTTCTTT	CASSYRKNTEAFF
TRBD1	NA	TRBV14	TRBJ1-1	TGTGCCAGCAGCCAAGACCGGACAGGGGGGATGAACACTGAAGCTTTCTTT	CASSQDRTGGMNTEAFF
NA	NA	TRBV12-5	TRBJ2-1	TGTGCTAGTGGTTTGGGGGGGCCCCCCCCCTACAATGAGCAGTTCTTC	CASGLGGPPPYNEQFF
TRBD2	NA	TRBV7-9	TRBJ2-1	TGTGCCAGCAGCTTGGAAGGCGGGAGAACCAAAAATGAGCAGTTCTTC	CASSLEGGRTKNEQFF
NA	NA	TRBV5-1	TRBJ1-5	TGCGCCAGCAGCTTGACAGGGATAAATCAGCCCCAGCATTTT	CASSLTGINQPQHF
NA	NA	TRBV7-3	TRBJ2-3	TGTGCCAGCAGCCCGACGGGGTTCACAGATACGCAGTATTTT	CASSPTGFTDTQYF
TRBD1	NA	TRBV5-1	TRBJ1-1	TGCGCCAGCAGCCAGGGGGAGAACACTGAAGCTTTCTTT	CASSQGENTEAFF
TRBD1	NA	TRBV18	TRBJ2-2	TGTGCCAGCTCACGAGGGACAGGGTATACCGGGGAGCTGTTTTTT	CASSRGTGYTGELFF
NA	once	TRBV28	TRBJ2-1	TGTGCCACCACGTGGGGAGCTGAGCAGTTCTTC	CATTWGAEQFF
TRBD1	NA	TRBV11-3	TRBJ1-2	TGTGCCAGCAGCTTAAACAGGGGGCAAGGCTACACCTTC	CASSLNRGQGYTF
TRBD2	NA	TRBV11-2	TRBJ2-5	TGTGCCAGCAGCCCAGGGAGGGCCCAAGAGACCCAGTACTTC	CASSPGRAQETQYF
NA	NA	TRBV28	TRBJ1-2	TGTGCCAGCAGTTTCCCTCAGGGGTCAGGAGGCTACACCTTC	CASSFPQGSGGYTF
NA	few	TRBV4-1	TRBJ1-6	TGCGCCAGCAGCTCCGGGACTGCGTCTTCACCCCTCCACTTT	CASSSGTASSPLHF
NA	NA	TRBV9	TRBJ1-3	TGTGCCAGCAGCGTAGATCTAGTTGGGTACATATATTTT	CASSVDLVGYIYF
NA	NA	TRBV6-5	TRBJ1-2	TGTGCCAGCAGTTACTCGTCCGACAGGGGCTACACCTTC	CASSYSSDRGYTF
TRBD1	NA	TRBV7-3	TRBJ2-7	TGTGCCAGCAGCTTAAATGGGGGACAGGGGTTCAACGAGCAGTACTTC	CASSLNGGQGFNEQYF
TRBD2	NA	TRBV3-1/TRBV3-2	TRBJ2-2	TGTGCCAGCAGGGTAGCGGGAAACACCGGGGAGCTGTTTTTT	CASRVAGNTGELFF
NA	many	TRBV2	TRBJ1-5	TGTGCCAGCAGGGGTTCGGGGGGCAGGCAGCCCCAGCATTTT	CASRGSGGRQPQHF
TRBD1	NA	TRBV29-1	TRBJ1-3	TGCAGCGTGGACAGGGTTGGAAACACCATATATTTT	CSVDRVGNTIYF
NA	NA	TRBV19	TRBJ1-6	TGTGCCAGTAGTCACCAGGGACGGGGGGCGAATTCACCCCTCCACTTT	CASSHQGRGANSPLHF
NA	few	TRBV19	TRBJ1-2	TGTGCCAGTAGCATGGGGATGGGGAGCTATGGCTACACCTTC	CASSMGMGSYGYTF
TRBD2	NA	TRBV7-2	TRBJ2-7	TGTGCCAGCAGCTCACCGGGACTAGCGGATACCTCCTACGAGCAGTACTTC	CASSSPGLADTSYEQYF